This T cell receptor (beta chain) was found in a study of OX40 agonist ivuxolimab in advanced cancers. V dropped 5 bases and J dropped 4; count of bases not matched to a gene: 5. This CDR3 contains 14 residues. Germline CDR1 MNHNS, CDR2 SASEGT. This table comes from immunoSEQ multiplex PCR, and its TCRdb copy is limited to in-frame clones, with some not included. The data show tens of thousands of clones, 80% to 85% seen once. This clone appeared a few times. The V and J genes are TRBV6-1 and TRBJ1-2, with 9 bases aligning to TRBD1. The TCR was taken from an adult with an advanced solid tumor such as melanoma, head and neck, liver or kidney cancer. The source was CD4+ or CD8+ T cells sorted from blood, collected in a trial of the OX40 agonist ivuxolimab. The CDR3, as DNA: TGTGCCAGCAGTAGACAGGGGGGGGTCTATGGCTACACCTTC. It translates to CASSRQGGVYGYTF.